These T cell receptor beta chains were read from a single sample in a study of blood T cell repertoires in COVID-19. TCRdb's table, derived via immunoSEQ multiplex PCR, lists solely in-frame clones and lacks some. The table lists about 89,000 clones, roughly 70% of them singletons. Input material: peripheral blood. These receptors all stem from a woman aged 80 or over with acute or convalescent COVID-19. Both conserved end residues are part of each CDR3. D genes are given only for firm matches. Clone size is not always given. Where it is, it says once, few, many or a class for expanded clones.

TRBD2 TRBJ2-3 . TRBV7-3 CASSLGLVADTQYF TGTGCCAGCAGCCTCGGACTAGTTGCAGATACGCAGTATTTT
. TRBJ1-2 few TRBV7-9 CASSPHLGLGNYGYTF TGTGCCAGCAGCCCGCATTTGGGGCTCGGAAACTATGGCTACACCTTC
TRBD2 TRBJ2-1 . TRBV4-3 CASSPRPPTALAGGDEQFF TGCGCCAGCAGCCCCCGGCCCCCAACCGCACTAGCGGGGGGGGATGAGCAGTTCTTC
TRBD1 TRBJ2-7 . TRBV10-3 CAISAGDRPWEQYF TGTGCCATCAGTGCTGGGGACAGACCTTGGGAGCAGTACTTC
. TRBJ1-2 . TRBV7-2 CASSLSVQENYGYTF TGTGCCAGCAGCTTATCTGTTCAGGAAAACTATGGCTACACCTTC
TRBD1 TRBJ2-7 . TRBV30 CAWSTQGDEQYF TGTGCCTGGAGTACACAGGGGGACGAGCAGTACTTC
. TRBJ2-5 . TRBV7-8 CASSWGQRETQYF TGTGCCAGCAGTTGGGGACAACGAGAGACCCAGTACTTC
TRBD1 TRBJ2-2 . TRBV6-2/TRBV6-3 CASSFDRGTGELFF TGTGCCAGCAGTTTCGACAGGGGCACCGGGGAGCTGTTTTTT
TRBD1 TRBJ2-2 many TRBV7-8 CASSLSQGAQWERTGELFF TGTGCCAGCAGCTTAAGTCAGGGGGCGCAGTGGGAACGAACCGGGGAGCTGTTTTTT
. TRBJ1-3 . TRBV19 CATSAGNTIYF TGTGCGACCAGCGCGGGAAACACCATATATTTT
. TRBJ2-6 few TRBV18 CASSPGTSGANVLTF TGTGCCAGCTCACCCGGGACATCTGGGGCCAACGTCCTGACTTTC
TRBD1 TRBJ1-4 few TRBV7-9 CASSSQGATEKLFF TGTGCCAGCAGCTCTCAGGGGGCAACTGAAAAACTGTTTTTT
. TRBJ2-7 once TRBV7-9 CASSPRGAPWEQYF TGTGCCAGCAGCCCCCGTGGGGCGCCCTGGGAGCAGTACTTC
TRBD1 TRBJ2-2 . TRBV3-1/TRBV3-2 CASSRTGAGELFF TGTGCCAGCAGCCGTACAGGGGCCGGGGAGCTGTTTTTT
. TRBJ1-4 . TRBV19 CASSIEAGREKLFF TGTGCCAGTAGTATAGAGGCAGGGCGTGAAAAACTGTTTTTT
TRBD2 TRBJ2-1 . TRBV4-1 CASSLLSGGAENEQFF TGCGCCAGCAGCCTCCTTAGCGGGGGGGCGGAAAATGAGCAGTTCTTC
TRBD1 TRBJ2-1 . TRBV27 CASSLGQGGEQFF TGTGCCAGCAGTTTAGGACAGGGCGGTGAGCAGTTCTTC
. TRBJ1-1 few TRBV15 CATSTRRVNTEAFF TGTGCCACCTCGACTAGACGGGTGAACACTGAAGCTTTCTTT
TRBD1 TRBJ1-6 . TRBV30 CAWDRGRESPLHF TGTGCCTGGGACAGGGGGCGGGAATCACCCCTCCACTTT
TRBD1 TRBJ2-1 . TRBV7-2 CASIGDRGDNEQFF TGTGCCAGCATCGGGGACAGGGGCGACAATGAGCAGTTCTTC
TRBD1 TRBJ1-1 . TRBV7-2 CASSLQGAWNTEAFF TGTGCCAGCAGCCTACAGGGGGCGTGGAACACTGAAGCTTTCTTT
TRBD1 TRBJ2-2 . TRBV5-1 CASSPVPGQGDTGELFF TGCGCCAGCAGCCCAGTACCGGGACAGGGGGACACCGGGGAGCTGTTTTTT
. TRBJ1-2 once TRBV29-1 CSVEYLSKIPGYTF TGCAGCGTTGAATATCTGTCTAAGATTCCTGGCTACACCTTC
. TRBJ1-2 few TRBV6-1 CASSEASRESYTF TGTGCCAGCAGTGAAGCTTCCCGGGAAAGCTACACCTTC
TRBD1 TRBJ2-1 . TRBV5-4 CASSLDRGGEQFF TGTGCCAGCAGCTTGGACAGGGGTGGTGAGCAGTTCTTC
. TRBJ1-2 . TRBV28 CASSLQYSYGYTF TGTGCCAGTTCGTTACAGTACTCCTATGGCTACACCTTC
TRBD2 TRBJ2-1 . TRBV4-2 CASSPTSGDDNEQFF TGTGCCAGCAGTCCGACTAGCGGGGACGACAATGAGCAGTTCTTC
. TRBJ1-5 few TRBV7-8 CASSLGRQAQPQHF TGTGCCAGCAGCTTAGGAAGACAGGCCCAGCCCCAGCATTTT
. TRBJ1-2 . TRBV27 CASSFTLGGYGYTF TGTGCCAGCAGTTTCACTCTAGGAGGGTATGGCTACACCTTC
. TRBJ2-5 . TRBV19 CASSYSDRGAGETQYF TGTGCCAGTAGCTACTCCGACAGAGGAGCCGGAGAGACCCAGTACTTC
. TRBJ1-2 once TRBV28 CASSLGRIYGYTF TGTGCCAGCAGTTTAGGGCGCATCTATGGCTACACCTTC